The source of this T cell receptor beta chain is a study of monozygotic twins with cystic fibrosis. Overall study findings and caveats: In this small cohort, shared CDR3 numbers showed no association with age, concordance or disease severity. Monozygotic CF twin pairs shared significantly more nucleotide-identical clonotypes than unrelated CF individuals did. V usage most resembled the co-twin in 13 of 16 pairs. Median Simpson clonality of roughly 0.0093 suggested naive T cells predominated.

V lost 0 bases and J 5 bases, leaving 14 bases between the germline ends. The CDR3 contains 15 residues. CDR1 is SGHRS, CDR2 YFSETQ, per germline. On this clone: Its antigen is not known.

Method: immunoSEQ multiplex PCR; TCRdb's copy keeps in-frame clones and lacks some. The table shows around 26,000 clones, with 96% occurring only once. Sample: blood. The V call is TRBV5-1, the J call TRBJ2-5; no clear D. The sequence was collected from a girl aged 2 to 9 with cystic fibrosis. The CDR3 coding sequence is TGCGCCAGCAGCTTGGAATCCTCGGCATGGGAGACCCAGTACTTC. Protein: CASSLESSAWETQYF.